This record covers a single T cell receptor (beta chain). Its cognate antigen is unknown. These data come from a study of post-analysis software for immune sequencing data. Presence of unique molecular identifiers characterized the TCR beta cDNA libraries. Via MiXCR, TCRdb re-called the PCR reads, giving one row per CDR3 protein. The sample holds 380,000 or so distinct CDR3 sequences; 30% to 45% are singletons and the top ten take roughly an eighth. Points from the study as a whole: There was significantly lower normalized Chao1 diversity in multiple sclerosis patients than in controls. TRBV5-6, TRBV5-1 and TRBV20-1 belonged to a set of about five TRBV segments that were more frequent in patients than controls.

This CDR3 comprises 15 residues. In germline, CDR1 is SGDLS, CDR2 YYNGEE. This receptor was taken from a girl between 10 and 17 years old with multiple sclerosis. The sample was blood. The rearrangement joins TRBV9 to TRBJ2-7; D gene unclear. The DNA end favors TRBJ2-5, so the J call may be wrong. The CDR3 region is CASSVASREWETQYF. Here the CDR3 DNA reads TGTGCCAGCAGCGTAGCGAGCAGAGAATGGGAGACCCAGTACTTC.